Listed below are T cell receptor beta chains from one sample, sequenced in a study of T-cell reconstitution after alpha-beta-depleted transplantation in children. MiXCR, applied by TCRdb to the PCR reads, yields one record per CDR3 protein. The sample yields some 530,000 distinct CDR3 sequences, around 12% seen once. The sequences come from PBMCs from the stem cell graft donor, collected from the stem cell graft. These receptors originate from a human donor who donated a stem cell graft to a child with combined immunodeficiency. Both conserved end residues are part of each CDR3. Fields, in order: J gene, D gene, V gene, clone size, CDR3 protein, CDR3 DNA. D genes are given only for firm matches. Rows give clone size only sometimes, using once, few, many, or a class for an expanded clone.

J: TRBJ2-2; D: NA; V: TRBV27; size: NA; CDR3: CASSRTLRTTGELFF; DNA: TGTGCCAGCAGTCGGACCCTGAGGACCACCGGGGAGCTGTTTTTT
J: TRBJ2-1; D: NA; V: TRBV20-1; size: many; CDR3: CSAPGGPGYDEQFF; DNA: TGCAGTGCTCCTGGGGGGCCGGGCTATGATGAGCAGTTCTTC
J: TRBJ2-5; D: NA; V: TRBV20-1; size: NA; CDR3: CSARGGTWETQYF; DNA: TGCAGTGCTAGAGGTGGGACCTGGGAGACCCAGTACTTC
J: TRBJ2-5; D: NA; V: TRBV7-9; size: few; CDR3: CASSLSQGAQYF; DNA: TGTGCCAGCAGCCTCTCGCAAGGGGCCCAGTACTTC
J: TRBJ2-5; D: TRBD2; V: TRBV5-1; size: NA; CDR3: CASSPGRASGSQETQYF; DNA: TGCGCCAGCAGCCCGGGGAGGGCTAGCGGTTCCCAAGAGACCCAGTACTTC
J: TRBJ2-7; D: TRBD2; V: TRBV18; size: few; CDR3: CASSASSGSPYEQYF; DNA: TGTGCCAGCTCAGCCTCTAGCGGGAGCCCCTACGAGCAGTACTTC
J: TRBJ2-7; D: NA; V: TRBV24-1; size: NA; CDR3: CATSEGGTPTYEQYF; DNA: TGTGCCACCAGTGAAGGGGGGACACCCACCTACGAGCAGTACTTC
J: TRBJ2-7; D: TRBD2; V: TRBV30; size: NA; CDR3: CAWNLPGLAGGPEQYF; DNA: TGTGCCTGGAACCTCCCGGGGCTAGCGGGAGGGCCCGAGCAGTACTTC
J: TRBJ2-7; D: TRBD1; V: TRBV5-1; size: few; CDR3: CASSLRQGIEQYF; DNA: TGCGCCAGCAGCTTACGACAGGGGATCGAGCAGTACTTC
J: TRBJ2-3; D: TRBD2; V: TRBV24-1; size: many; CDR3: CATSDLLTSGSTDTQYF; DNA: TGTGCCACCAGTGACCTCCTGACTAGCGGAAGCACAGATACGCAGTATTTT
J: TRBJ1-2; D: TRBD1; V: TRBV12-3/TRBV12-4; size: few; CDR3: CASSGQGKGYGYTF; DNA: TGTGCCTCCTCGGGACAGGGGAAGGGCTATGGCTACACCTTC
J: TRBJ2-3; D: NA; V: TRBV12-3/TRBV12-4; size: many; CDR3: CASSLLFQGKVADTQYF; DNA: TGTGCCAGCAGTTTATTATTTCAGGGTAAAGTCGCAGATACGCAGTATTTT
J: TRBJ2-1; D: NA; V: TRBV11-2; size: many; CDR3: CASSSGGTDNEQFF; DNA: TGTGCCAGCAGCTCCGGGGGAACGGACAATGAGCAGTTCTTC
J: TRBJ2-7; D: NA; V: TRBV11-3; size: NA; CDR3: CASSLGMDGGEQYF; DNA: TGTGCCAGCAGCTTAGGGATGGATGGGGGCGAGCAGTACTTC
J: TRBJ2-5; D: TRBD2; V: TRBV12-3/TRBV12-4; size: many; CDR3: CASRARSGGFDQAQYF; DNA: TGTGCCAGCAGGGCTAGGAGCGGGGGCTTCGACCAGGCCCAGTACTTC
J: TRBJ2-5; D: NA; V: TRBV24-1; size: many; CDR3: CATSEYAETDQETQYF; DNA: TGTGCCACCAGTGAATACGCCGAGACCGACCAAGAGACCCAGTACTTC